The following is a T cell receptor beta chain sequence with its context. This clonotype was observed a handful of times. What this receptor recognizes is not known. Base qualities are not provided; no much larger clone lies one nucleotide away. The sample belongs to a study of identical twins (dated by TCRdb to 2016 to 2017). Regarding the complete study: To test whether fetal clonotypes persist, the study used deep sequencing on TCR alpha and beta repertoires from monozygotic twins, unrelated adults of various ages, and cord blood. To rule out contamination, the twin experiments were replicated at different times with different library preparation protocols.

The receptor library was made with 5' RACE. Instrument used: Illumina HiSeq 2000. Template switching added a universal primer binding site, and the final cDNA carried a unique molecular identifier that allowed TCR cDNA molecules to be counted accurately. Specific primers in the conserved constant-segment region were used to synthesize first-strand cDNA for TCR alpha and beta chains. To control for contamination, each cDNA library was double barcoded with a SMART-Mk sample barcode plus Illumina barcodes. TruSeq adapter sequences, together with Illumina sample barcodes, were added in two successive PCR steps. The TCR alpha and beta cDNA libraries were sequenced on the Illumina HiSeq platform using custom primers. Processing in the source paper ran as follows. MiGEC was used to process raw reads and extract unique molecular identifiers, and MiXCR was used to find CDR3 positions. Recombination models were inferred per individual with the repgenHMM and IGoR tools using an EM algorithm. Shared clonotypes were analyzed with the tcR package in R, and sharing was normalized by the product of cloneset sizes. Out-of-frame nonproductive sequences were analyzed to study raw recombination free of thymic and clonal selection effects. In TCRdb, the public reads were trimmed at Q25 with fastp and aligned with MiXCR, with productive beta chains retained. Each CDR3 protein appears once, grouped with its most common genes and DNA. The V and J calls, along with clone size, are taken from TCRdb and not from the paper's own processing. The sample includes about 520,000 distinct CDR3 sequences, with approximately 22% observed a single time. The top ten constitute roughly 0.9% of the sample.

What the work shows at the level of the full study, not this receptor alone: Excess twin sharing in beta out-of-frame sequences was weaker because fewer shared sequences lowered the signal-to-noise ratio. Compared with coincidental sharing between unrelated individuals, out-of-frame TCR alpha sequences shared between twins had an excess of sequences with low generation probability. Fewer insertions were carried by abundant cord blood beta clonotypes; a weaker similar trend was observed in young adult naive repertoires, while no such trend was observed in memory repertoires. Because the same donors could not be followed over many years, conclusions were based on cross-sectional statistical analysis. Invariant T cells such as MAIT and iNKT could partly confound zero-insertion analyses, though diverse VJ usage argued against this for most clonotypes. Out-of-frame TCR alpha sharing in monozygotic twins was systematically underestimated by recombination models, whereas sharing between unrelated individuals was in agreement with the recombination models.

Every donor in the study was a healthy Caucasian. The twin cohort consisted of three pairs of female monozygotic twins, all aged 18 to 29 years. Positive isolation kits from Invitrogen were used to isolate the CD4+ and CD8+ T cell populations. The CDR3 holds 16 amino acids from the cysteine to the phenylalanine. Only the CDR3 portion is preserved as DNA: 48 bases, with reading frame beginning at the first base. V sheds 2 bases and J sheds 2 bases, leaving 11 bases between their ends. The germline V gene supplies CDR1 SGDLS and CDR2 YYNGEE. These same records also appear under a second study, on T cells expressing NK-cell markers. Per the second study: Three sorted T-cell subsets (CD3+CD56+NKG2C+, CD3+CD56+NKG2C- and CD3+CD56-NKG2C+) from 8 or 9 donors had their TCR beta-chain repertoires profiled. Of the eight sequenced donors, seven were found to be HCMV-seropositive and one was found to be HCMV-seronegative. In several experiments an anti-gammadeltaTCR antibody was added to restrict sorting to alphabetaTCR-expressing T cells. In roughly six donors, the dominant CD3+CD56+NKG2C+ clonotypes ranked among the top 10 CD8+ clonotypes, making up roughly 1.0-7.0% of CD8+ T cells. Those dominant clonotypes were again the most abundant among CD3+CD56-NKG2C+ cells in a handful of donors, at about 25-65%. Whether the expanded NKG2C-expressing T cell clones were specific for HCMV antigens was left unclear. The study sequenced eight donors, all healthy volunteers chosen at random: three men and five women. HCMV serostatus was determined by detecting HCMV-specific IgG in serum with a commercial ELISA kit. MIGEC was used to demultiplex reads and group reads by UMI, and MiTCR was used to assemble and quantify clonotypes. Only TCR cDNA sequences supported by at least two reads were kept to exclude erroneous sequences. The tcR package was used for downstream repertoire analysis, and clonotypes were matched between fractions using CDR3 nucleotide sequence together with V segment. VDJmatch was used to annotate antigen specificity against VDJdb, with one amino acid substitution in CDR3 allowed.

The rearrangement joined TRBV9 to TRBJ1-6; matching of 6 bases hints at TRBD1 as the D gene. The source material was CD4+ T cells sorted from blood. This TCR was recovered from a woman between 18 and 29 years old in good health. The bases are TGTGCCAGCAGCGTGGGGGGACACCCCTATAATTCACCCCTCCACTTT. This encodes CASSVGGHPYNSPLHF. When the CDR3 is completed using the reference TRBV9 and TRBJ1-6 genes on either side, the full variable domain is DSGVTQTPKHLITATGQRVTLRCSPRSGDLSVYWYQQSLDQGLQFLIQYYNGEERAKGNILERFSAQQFPDLHSELNLSSLELGDSALYFCASSVGGHPYNSPLHFGNGTRLTVT.